Included here is one T cell receptor beta chain sequence, with context. As yet, its antigen is unknown. The sample belongs to a study of OX40 agonist ivuxolimab in advanced cancers. Overall study context: Age averaged around 58 years (range about 23 to 80), and roughly 80% were male. Three patients got partial responses; one had hepatocellular carcinoma and two had cutaneous melanoma.

The study's findings and limits: Antigen specificity remained undetermined for the expanded peripheral T cells. Clones of CD4+ and CD8+ blood T cells grew by week 6 at doses of 0.1 to 3.0 mg/kg.

TCRdb keeps only in-frame clones here, not all; method: immunoSEQ multiplex PCR. The top ten clones hold 3.5% to 4% of a sample with about 41,000 clones, 87% of them seen once. Germline CDR1 and CDR2: SGHTS and YDEGEE. This CDR3 is built from 14 residues. The V and J ends lost 5 bases and 3 bases respectively, with 12 bases between them. The starting material was CD4+ or CD8+ T cells sorted from blood, obtained in a trial of the OX40 agonist ivuxolimab. The rearrangement uses TRBV5-8 and TRBJ1-5, with D possibly being TRBD1 (6 bases). The TCR was taken from an adult with an advanced solid tumor such as melanoma, head and neck, liver or kidney cancer. Here the CDR3 DNA reads TGTGCCAGCAGACCCGACAGGTACAATCAGCCCCAGCATTTT. Residues: CASRPDRYNQPQHF.